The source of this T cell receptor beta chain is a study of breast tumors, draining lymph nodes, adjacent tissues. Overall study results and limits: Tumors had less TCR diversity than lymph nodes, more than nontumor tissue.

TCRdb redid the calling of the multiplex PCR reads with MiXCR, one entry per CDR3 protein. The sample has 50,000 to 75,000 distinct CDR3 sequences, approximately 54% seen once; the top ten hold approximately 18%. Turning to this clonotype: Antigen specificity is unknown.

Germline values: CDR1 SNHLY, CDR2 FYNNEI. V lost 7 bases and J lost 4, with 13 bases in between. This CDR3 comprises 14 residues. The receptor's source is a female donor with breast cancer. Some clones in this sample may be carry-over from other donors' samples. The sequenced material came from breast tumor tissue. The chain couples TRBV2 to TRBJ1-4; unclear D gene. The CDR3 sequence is CASKKERVNEKLFF. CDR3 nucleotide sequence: TGTGCCAGCAAGAAGGAACGGGTTAATGAAAAACTGTTTTTT.